The sequence of this TCR beta chain was determined in a study of blood T cell repertoires in COVID-19. Whole-study context: Acute-phase and convalescent COVID-19 samples originated in the United States, Italy and Spain. From T cells, B-cell-depleted T cells, or PBMCs came the material, which was cDNA or gDNA.

From germline, CDR1 is MGHDK and CDR2 SYGVNS. V dropped 4 bases and J dropped 8 bases, with 11 bases sitting between them. The CDR3 sequence is 12 residues long. In the original workflow: Estimation of nucleated cell counts relied on the amplification of reference gene primers. Produced via immunoSEQ multiplex PCR; TCRdb's table is partial and in-frame only. Clone size and V and J calls were adopted from that table, with D and trimming inferred from the DNA. The table lists approximately 310,000 clones, more than 75% of them singletons. V gene TRBV25-1 combines with J gene TRBJ1-2; D is perhaps TRBD1 (5 bases). Sample: peripheral blood. The TCR originated in a man aged 45-60 years with active or convalescent COVID-19. CDR3 nucleotides: TGTGCCAGCAGTGTAGAACAGGTCGGCTACACCTTC. Protein product: CASSVEQVGYTF.